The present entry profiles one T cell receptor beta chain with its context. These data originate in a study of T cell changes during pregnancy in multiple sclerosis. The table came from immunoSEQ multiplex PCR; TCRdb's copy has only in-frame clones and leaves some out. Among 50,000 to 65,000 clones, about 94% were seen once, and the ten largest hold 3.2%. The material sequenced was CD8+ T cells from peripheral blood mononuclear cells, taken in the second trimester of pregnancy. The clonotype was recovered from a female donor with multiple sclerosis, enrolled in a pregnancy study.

The CDR3 sequence: CASSLPRTRRDYGYTF. In DNA form, the CDR3 reads TGTGCCAGCAGTTTACCACGGACACGTCGTGACTATGGCTACACCTTC. V is TRBV28 and J is TRBJ1-2, with TRBD1 as a possible D gene (5 bases). Looked up from germline, CDR1 is MDHEN and CDR2 is SYDVKM. CDR3 length: 16 residues. Trimming shortened V by 2 bases and J by 3 bases, and 16 bases separated the two germline ends.